This T cell receptor (beta chain) was observed in a study of T-cell memory formation after mild COVID-19. Only a few counts were recorded for this clonotype. Trimming removed 0 bases from V and 6 bases from J, with 15 bases in between. The CDR3 is 16 residues long. Germline CDR1 and CDR2: MGHRA and YSYEKL. TCRdb re-derived calls from the 5' RACE reads in MiXCR, one entry per CDR3 protein. The sample includes more than 80,000 distinct CDR3 sequences, under 15% of them seen just once. This TCR was recovered from an adult woman who had mild COVID-19 (a few samples of this study predate the infection). Cell type and time point are not known. The sample comprised PBMCs or a T cell subset sorted from them (not recorded which). The V and J genes are TRBV4-1 and TRBJ2-1; TRBD2 might be the D (7 bases). CDR3 in amino acids: CASSQDRRGPGNEQFF. DNA of the CDR3: TGCGCCAGCAGCCAAGATAGGCGGGGGCCGGGCAATGAGCAGTTCTTC.